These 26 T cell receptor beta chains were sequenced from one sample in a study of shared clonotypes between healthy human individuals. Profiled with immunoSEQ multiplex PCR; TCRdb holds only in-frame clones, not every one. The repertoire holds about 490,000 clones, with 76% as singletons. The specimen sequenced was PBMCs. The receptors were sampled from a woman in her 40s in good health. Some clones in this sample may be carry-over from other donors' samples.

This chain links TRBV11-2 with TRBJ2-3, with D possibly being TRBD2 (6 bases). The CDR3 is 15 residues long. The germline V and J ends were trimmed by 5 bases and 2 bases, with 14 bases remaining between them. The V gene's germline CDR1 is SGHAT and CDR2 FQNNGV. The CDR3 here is CASSLEGKYTDTQYF. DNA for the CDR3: TGTGCCAGCAGCCTGGAGGGGAAGTACACAGATACGCAGTATTTT.

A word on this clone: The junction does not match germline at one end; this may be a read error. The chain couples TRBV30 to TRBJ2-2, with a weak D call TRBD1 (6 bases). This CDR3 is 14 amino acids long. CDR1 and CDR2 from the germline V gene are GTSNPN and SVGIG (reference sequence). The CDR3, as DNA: TGTGCCTGGAGGACAGGTGGGAACACCGGGGAGCTGTCTTTT. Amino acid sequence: CAWRTGGNTGELSF.

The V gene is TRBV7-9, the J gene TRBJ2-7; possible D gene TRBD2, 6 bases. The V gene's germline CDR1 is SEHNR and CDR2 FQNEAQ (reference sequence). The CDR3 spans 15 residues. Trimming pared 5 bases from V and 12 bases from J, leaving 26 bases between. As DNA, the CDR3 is TGTGCCAGCAGCCCCCCAGGGAGGAGCAATAAGCCGACGTACTTC. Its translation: CASSPPGRSNKPTYF.

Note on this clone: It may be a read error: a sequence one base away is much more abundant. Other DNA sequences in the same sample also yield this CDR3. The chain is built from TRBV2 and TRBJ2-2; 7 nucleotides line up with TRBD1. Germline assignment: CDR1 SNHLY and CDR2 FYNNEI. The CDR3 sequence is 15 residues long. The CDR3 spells CASSERGQGTGELFF. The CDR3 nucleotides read TGCGCCAGCAGTGAGAGGGGGCAAGGCACCGGGGAGCTGTTTTTT.

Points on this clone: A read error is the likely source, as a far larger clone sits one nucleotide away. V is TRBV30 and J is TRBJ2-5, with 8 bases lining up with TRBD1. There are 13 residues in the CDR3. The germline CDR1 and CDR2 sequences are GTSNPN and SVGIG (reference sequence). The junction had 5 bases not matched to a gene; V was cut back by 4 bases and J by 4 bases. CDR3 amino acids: CAWTRTGRETQYF. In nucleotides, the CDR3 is TGTGCCTGGACCCGGACAGGGAGAGAGACCCAGTACTTC.

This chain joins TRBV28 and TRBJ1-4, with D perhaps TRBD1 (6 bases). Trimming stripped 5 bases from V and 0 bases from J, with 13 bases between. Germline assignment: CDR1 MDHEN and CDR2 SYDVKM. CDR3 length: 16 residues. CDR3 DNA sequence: TGTGCCAGCAGTCAGGCCGGGGGGCCAACTAATGAAAAACTGTTTTTT. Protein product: CASSQAGGPTNEKLFF.

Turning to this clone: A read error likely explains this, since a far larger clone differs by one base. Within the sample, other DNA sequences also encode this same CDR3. The CDR3 region has the DNA TGTGCCATCAGTGGGACAGGGGCCTACGAGCAGTACTTC. Protein product: CAISGTGAYEQYF. The chain employs TRBV10-3 and TRBJ2-7, with TRBD1 identical over 9 bases. This CDR3 region has 13 residues. Germline CDR1 and CDR2: ENHRY and SYGVKD. V shed 4 bases, J shed 2 bases, and the junction held 0 bases outside the gene matches.

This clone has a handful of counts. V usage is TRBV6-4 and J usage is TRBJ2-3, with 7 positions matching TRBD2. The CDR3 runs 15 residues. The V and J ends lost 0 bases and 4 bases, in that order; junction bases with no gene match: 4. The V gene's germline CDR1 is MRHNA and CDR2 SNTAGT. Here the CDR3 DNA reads TGTGCCAGCAGTGACTCAGGCGGGAGCGCAGATACGCAGTATTTT. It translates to CASSDSGGSADTQYF.

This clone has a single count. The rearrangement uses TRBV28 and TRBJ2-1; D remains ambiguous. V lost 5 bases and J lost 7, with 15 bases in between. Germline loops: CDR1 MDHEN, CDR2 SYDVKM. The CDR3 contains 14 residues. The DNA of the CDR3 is TGTGCCAGCAGTGTGGGCCACGAGGTGAATGAGCAGTTCTTC. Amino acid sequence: CASSVGHEVNEQFF. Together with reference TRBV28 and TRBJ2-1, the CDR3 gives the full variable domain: DVKVTQSSRYLVKRTGEKVFLECVQDMDHENMFWYRQDPGLGLRLIYFSYDVKMKEKGDIPEGYSVSREKKERFSLILESASTNQTSMYLCASSVGHEVNEQFFGPGTRLTVL.

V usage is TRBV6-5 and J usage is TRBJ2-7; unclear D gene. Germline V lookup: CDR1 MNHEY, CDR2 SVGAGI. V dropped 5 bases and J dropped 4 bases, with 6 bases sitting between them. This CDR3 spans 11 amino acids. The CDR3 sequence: CASSQQYEQYF. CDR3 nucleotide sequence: TGTGCCAGCAGTCAACAATACGAGCAGTACTTC.

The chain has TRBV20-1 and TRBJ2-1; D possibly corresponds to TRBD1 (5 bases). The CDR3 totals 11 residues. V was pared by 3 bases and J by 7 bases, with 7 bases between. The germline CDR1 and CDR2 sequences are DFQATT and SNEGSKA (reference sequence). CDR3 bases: TGCAGTGCTAGCAGGGATAATGAGCAGTTCTTC. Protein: CSASRDNEQFF.

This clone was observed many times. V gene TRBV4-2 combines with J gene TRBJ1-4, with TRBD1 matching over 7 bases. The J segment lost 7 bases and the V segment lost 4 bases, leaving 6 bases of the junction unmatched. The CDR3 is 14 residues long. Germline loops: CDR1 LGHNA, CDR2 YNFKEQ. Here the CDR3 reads CASSPRQGAEKLFF. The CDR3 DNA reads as TGTGCCAGCAGCCCCCGACAGGGAGCTGAAAAACTGTTTTTT.

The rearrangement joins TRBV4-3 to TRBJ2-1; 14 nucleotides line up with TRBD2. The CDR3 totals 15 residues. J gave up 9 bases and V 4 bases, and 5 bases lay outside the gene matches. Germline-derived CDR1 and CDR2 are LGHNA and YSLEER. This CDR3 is CASSPGTSGSSEQFF. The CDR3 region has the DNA TGCGCCAGCAGCCCCGGGACTAGCGGGAGTAGTGAGCAGTTCTTC.

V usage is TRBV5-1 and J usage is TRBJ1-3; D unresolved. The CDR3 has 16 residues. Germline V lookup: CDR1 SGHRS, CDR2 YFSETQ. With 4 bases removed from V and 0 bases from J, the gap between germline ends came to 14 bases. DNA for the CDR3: TGCGCCAGCAGCCCATCGGTCGGGAGCTCTGGAAACACCATATATTTT. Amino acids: CASSPSVGSSGNTIYF. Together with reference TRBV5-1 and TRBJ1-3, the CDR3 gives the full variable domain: KAGVTQTPRYLIKTRGQQVTLSCSPISGHRSVSWYQQTPGQGLQFLFEYFSETQRNKGNFPGRFSGRQFSNSRSEMNVSTLELGDSALYLCASSPSVGSSGNTIYFGEGSWLTVV.

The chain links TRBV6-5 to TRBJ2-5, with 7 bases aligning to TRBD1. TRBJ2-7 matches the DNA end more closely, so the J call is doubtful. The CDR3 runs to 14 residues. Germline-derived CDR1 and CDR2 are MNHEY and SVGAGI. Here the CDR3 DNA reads TGTGCCAGCAGTTACGCCGGGACAGCCTACGAGCAGTACTTC. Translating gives CASSYAGTAYEQYF.

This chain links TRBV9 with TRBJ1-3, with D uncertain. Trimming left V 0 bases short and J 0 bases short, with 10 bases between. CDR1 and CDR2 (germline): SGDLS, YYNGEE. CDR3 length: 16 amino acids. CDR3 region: CASSVGSVRSGNTIYF. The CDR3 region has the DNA TGTGCCAGCAGCGTAGGATCAGTCCGCTCTGGAAACACCATATATTTT.

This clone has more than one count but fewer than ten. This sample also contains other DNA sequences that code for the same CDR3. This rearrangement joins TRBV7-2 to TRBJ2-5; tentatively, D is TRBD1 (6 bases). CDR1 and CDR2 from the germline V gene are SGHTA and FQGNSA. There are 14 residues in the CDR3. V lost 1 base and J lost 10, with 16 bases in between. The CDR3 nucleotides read TGTGCCAGCAGCTTAGGCCGGACAGAATCGGGCCAGTACTTC. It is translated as CASSLGRTESGQYF.

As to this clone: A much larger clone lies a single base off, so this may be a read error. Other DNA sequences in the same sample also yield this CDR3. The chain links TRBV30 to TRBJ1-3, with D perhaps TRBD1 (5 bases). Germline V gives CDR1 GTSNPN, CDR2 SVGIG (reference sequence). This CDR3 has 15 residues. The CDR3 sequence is CAWSPGTARGNTIYF. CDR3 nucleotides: TGTGCTTGGAGCCCGGGGACCGCTCGGGGAAACACCATATATTTT. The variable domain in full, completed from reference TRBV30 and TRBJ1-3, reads SQTIHQWPATLVQPVGSPLSLECTVEGTSNPNLYWYRQAAGRGLQLLFYSVGIGQISSEVPQNLSASRPQDRQFILSSKKLLLSDSGFYLCAWSPGTARGNTIYFGEGSWLTVV.

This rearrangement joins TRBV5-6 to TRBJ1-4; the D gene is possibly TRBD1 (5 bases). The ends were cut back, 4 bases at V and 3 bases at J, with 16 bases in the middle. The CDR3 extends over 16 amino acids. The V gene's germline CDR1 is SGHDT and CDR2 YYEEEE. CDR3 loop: CASSRRWGSSNEKLFF. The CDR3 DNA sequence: TGTGCCAGCAGCCGACGGTGGGGGTCGTCTAATGAAAAACTGTTTTTT.

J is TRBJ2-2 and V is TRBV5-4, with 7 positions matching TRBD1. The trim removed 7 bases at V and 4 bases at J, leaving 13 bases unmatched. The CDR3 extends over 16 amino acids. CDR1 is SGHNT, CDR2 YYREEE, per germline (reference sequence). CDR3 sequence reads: CASATAAGGRTGELFF. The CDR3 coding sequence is TGTGCCAGCGCGACCGCGGCAGGGGGACGCACCGGGGAGCTGTTTTTT.

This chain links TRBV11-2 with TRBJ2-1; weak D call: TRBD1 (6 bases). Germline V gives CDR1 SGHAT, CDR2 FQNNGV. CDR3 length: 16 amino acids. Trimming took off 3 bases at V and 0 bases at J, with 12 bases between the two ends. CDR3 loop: CASSFPRDNSYNEQFF. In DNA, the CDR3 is TGTGCCAGCAGCTTCCCCCGGGACAACTCCTACAATGAGCAGTTCTTC.

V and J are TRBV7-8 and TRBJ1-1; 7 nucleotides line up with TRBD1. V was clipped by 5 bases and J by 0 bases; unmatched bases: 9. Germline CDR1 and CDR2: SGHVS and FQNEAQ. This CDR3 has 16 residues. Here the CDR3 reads CASSRETGPVNTEAFF. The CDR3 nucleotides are TGTGCCAGCAGCCGTGAGACAGGGCCAGTGAACACTGAAGCTTTCTTT. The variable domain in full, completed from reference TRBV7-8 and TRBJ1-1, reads GAGVSQSPRYKVAKRGQDVALRCDPISGHVSLFWYQQALGQGPEFLTYFQNEAQLDKSGLPSDRFFAERPEGSVSTLKIQRTQQEDSAVYLCASSRETGPVNTEAFFGQGTRLTVV.

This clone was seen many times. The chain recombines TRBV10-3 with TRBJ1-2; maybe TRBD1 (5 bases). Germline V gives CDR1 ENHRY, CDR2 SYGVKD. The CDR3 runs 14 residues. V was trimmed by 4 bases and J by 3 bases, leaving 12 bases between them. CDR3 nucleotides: TGTGCCATCAGTGCGTCCCAGGGACACTATGGCTACACCTTC. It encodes CAISASQGHYGYTF.

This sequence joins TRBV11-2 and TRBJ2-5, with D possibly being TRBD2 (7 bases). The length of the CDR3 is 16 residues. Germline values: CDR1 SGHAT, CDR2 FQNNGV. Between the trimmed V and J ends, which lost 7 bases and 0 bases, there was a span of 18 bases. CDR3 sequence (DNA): TGTGCCAGCACCATGAGGGGGGGGCGGTACCAAGAGACCCAGTACTTC. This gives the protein CASTMRGGRYQETQYF.

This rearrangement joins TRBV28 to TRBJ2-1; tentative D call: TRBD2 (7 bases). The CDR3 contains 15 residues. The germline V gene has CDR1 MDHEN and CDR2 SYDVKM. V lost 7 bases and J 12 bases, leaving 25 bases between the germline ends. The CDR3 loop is CASTPEGEGRGGQFF. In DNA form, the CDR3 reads TGTGCCAGCACCCCAGAGGGGGAGGGCCGGGGCGGGCAGTTCTTC.

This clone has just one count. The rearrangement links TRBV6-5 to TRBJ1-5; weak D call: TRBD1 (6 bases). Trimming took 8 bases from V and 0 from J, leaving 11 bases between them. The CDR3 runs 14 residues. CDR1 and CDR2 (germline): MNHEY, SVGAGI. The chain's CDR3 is CASGTGYSNQPQHF. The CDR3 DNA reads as TGTGCCAGCGGAACAGGGTATAGCAATCAGCCCCAGCATTTT.